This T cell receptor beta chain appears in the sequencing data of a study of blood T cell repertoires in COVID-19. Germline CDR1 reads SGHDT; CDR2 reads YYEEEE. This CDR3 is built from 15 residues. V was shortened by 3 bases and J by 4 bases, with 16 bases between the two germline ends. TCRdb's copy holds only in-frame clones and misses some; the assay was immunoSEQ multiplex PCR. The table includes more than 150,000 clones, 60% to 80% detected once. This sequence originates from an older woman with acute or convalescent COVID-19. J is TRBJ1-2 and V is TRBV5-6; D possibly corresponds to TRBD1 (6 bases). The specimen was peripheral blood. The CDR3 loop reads CASSSTGGRGYGYTF. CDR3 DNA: TGTGCCAGCAGCTCGACCGGGGGGCGCGGCTATGGCTACACCTTC.